These 11 T cell receptor beta chains originate from one sample sequenced in a study of OX40 agonist ivuxolimab in advanced cancers. Measured with immunoSEQ multiplex PCR; TCRdb has only the in-frame clones, and not every one. The table lists some 74,000 clones, approximately 78% of them singletons. The specimen was CD4+ or CD8+ T cells sorted from blood, collected in a trial of the OX40 agonist ivuxolimab. These receptors were collected from an adult with an advanced solid tumor such as melanoma, head and neck, liver or kidney cancer.

The chain couples TRBV2 to TRBJ1-4, with D maybe TRBD1 (5 bases). Trimming stripped 6 bases from V and 4 bases from J, with 15 bases between. CDR3 size: 15 residues. Germline CDR1 and CDR2: SNHLY and FYNNEI. CDR3 protein: CASSPSPQGNEKLFF. In DNA, the CDR3 is TGTGCCAGCAGCCCTTCCCCCCAGGGTAATGAAAAACTGTTTTTT. The whole variable domain, remainder taken from reference TRBV2 and TRBJ1-4, is EPEVTQTPSHQVTQMGQEVILRCVPISNHLYFYWYRQILGQKVEFLVSFYNNEISEKSEIFDDQFSVERPDGSNFTLKIRSTKLEDSAMYFCASSPSPQGNEKLFFGSGTQLSVL.

The CDR3 reads CATSLGTGGQPQHF. CDR3 nucleotide sequence: TGTGCCACCAGCCTGGGGACGGGCGGTCAGCCCCAGCATTTT. This sequence joins TRBV15 and TRBJ1-5; tentative D call: TRBD1 (5 bases). This CDR3 has 14 residues. Trimming took off 5 bases at V and 6 bases at J, with 14 bases between the two ends. Germline V gives CDR1 LNHNV, CDR2 YYDKDF (reference sequence).

This chain joins TRBV14 and TRBJ2-3, with TRBD2 matching over 9 bases. The germline V gene encodes CDR1 SGHDN and CDR2 FVKESK. Losses at the gene ends were 5 bases for V and 7 bases for J; bases not matched to a gene: 10. The CDR3 length is 15 residues. The CDR3 DNA reads TGTGCCAGCAGCAGCAGCGGGGGGTCTTCCTATACGCAGTATTTT. This translates into CASSSSGGSSYTQYF. Looking up the rest from reference TRBV14 and TRBJ2-3 gives the full variable domain: EAGVTQFPSHSVIEKGQTVTLRCDPISGHDNLYWYRRVMGKEIKFLLHFVKESKQDESGMPNNRFLAERTGGTYSTLKVQPAELEDSGVYFCASSSSGGSSYTQYFGPGTRLTVL.

This clone showed up just a few times. The V gene is TRBV29-1, the J gene TRBJ2-5, with 12 bases aligning to TRBD1. From germline, CDR1 is SQVTM and CDR2 ANQGSEA. J was trimmed by 5 bases and V by 7 bases; bases with no gene match: 8. This CDR3 contains 14 residues. CDR3 sequence reads: CSAKGTGGEETQYF. The CDR3 region has the DNA TGCAGCGCAAAGGGGACAGGGGGCGAGGAGACCCAGTACTTC.

The chain carries TRBV18 and TRBJ2-6; no definite D call. CDR1 is KGHSH, CDR2 LQKENI, per germline. The CDR3 runs 19 residues. The V end was cut by 3 bases, the J end by 3 bases, with 21 bases between. CDR3 in amino acids: CASSPIQGYGAFGANVLTF. The CDR3 nucleotides read TGTGCCAGCTCACCTATCCAAGGGTACGGAGCTTTTGGGGCCAACGTCCTGACTTTC.

The CDR3 is CASTQSGQFAAEQYF. CDR3 coding DNA: TGTGCCAGCACCCAGTCCGGACAGTTCGCTGCCGAGCAGTACTTC. The V call is TRBV28, the J call TRBJ2-7; D possibly corresponds to TRBD1 (6 bases). V shed 7 bases and J shed 6 bases, with 22 bases lying between them. The V gene's germline CDR1 is MDHEN and CDR2 SYDVKM. The CDR3 runs 15 residues.

There are a few counts of this clone. The chain carries TRBV7-3 and TRBJ2-1; perhaps TRBD1 as D (5 bases). V shed 1 base and J shed 7 bases, with 11 bases lying between them. The CDR3 contains 14 residues. Germline CDR1 is SGHTA and CDR2 is FQGTGA. CDR3 loop: CASSLMGPDNEQFF. DNA for the CDR3: TGTGCCAGCAGCTTAATGGGGCCGGATAATGAGCAGTTCTTC.

As DNA, the CDR3 is TGTGCCACCCTCCCCGACAGGGGAGACGAGCAGTACTTC. It specifies CATLPDRGDEQYF. The rearrangement uses TRBV2 and TRBJ2-7; 8 bases agree with TRBD1. This CDR3 contains 13 residues. The ends lost 10 bases at V and 5 bases at J; junction bases unmatched: 10. The germline V gene encodes CDR1 SNHLY and CDR2 FYNNEI.

This clone was observed a few times. The chain recombines TRBV28 with TRBJ2-3, with D maybe TRBD1 (5 bases). The germline V gene encodes CDR1 MDHEN and CDR2 SYDVKM. This CDR3 is 13 amino acids long. Trimming pared 4 bases from V and 6 bases from J, leaving 11 bases between. CDR3 coding DNA: TGTGCCAGCAGTTCCAGGGTTATGGATACGCAGTATTTT. Its protein is CASSSRVMDTQYF.

Regarding this clone: An end of the junction differs from the germline gene, which may be a read error. The chain recombines TRBV7-7 with TRBJ2-7; D is undetermined. Germline lookup yields CDR1 SSHAT and CDR2 FNYEAQ (reference sequence). The CDR3 contains 14 residues. DNA of the CDR3: TGTGCTAGCAGCTTAGTATCTTGGGGCTACGAGCAGTACTTC. This gives the protein CASSLVSWGYEQYF.

The DNA for the CDR3 is TGCGCCAGCAGCTTCGGTAAGGAGAGGGAGACCCAGTACTTC. Translation: CASSFGKERETQYF. This rearrangement joins TRBV5-1 to TRBJ2-5; D call uncertain. The length of the CDR3 is 14 residues. V was shortened by 2 bases and J by 5 bases, with 13 bases between the two germline ends. Germline loops: CDR1 SGHRS, CDR2 YFSETQ.